The 29 T cell receptor beta chains given below trace back to one sample, sequenced in a study of shared clonotypes between healthy human individuals. The table came from immunoSEQ multiplex PCR; TCRdb's copy has only in-frame clones and leaves some out. The sample holds some 690,000 clones; 90% are singletons and the top ten take more than 30%. Sequenced: memory CD8+ T cells from PBMCs. Subset noted: CD45RO+ cells pooled with CCR7-negative TemRA cells. Receptors were obtained from a man aged 18 to 35 in good health. Some clones in this sample may be carry-over from other donors' samples.

V and J are TRBV18 and TRBJ2-3; no clear D. The CDR3 sequence is 14 residues long. Germline values: CDR1 KGHSH, CDR2 LQKENI. The V gene lost 2 bases and the J gene lost 2 bases, with 8 bases spanning the gap. The CDR3 coding sequence is TGTGCCAGCTCACCAGCAGTTAACACAGATACGCAGTATTTT. Protein sequence: CASSPAVNTDTQYF.

The V and J genes are TRBV27 and TRBJ2-7, with TRBD2 matching over 8 bases. With V trimmed by 6 bases and J by 6 bases, 10 bases remained unmatched. The CDR3 length is 14 residues. Germline assignment: CDR1 MNHEY and CDR2 SMNVEV (reference sequence). CDR3 protein: CASSLSGKMGEQYF. DNA for the CDR3: TGTGCCAGCAGCCTTAGCGGGAAAATGGGCGAGCAGTACTTC.

The J gene is TRBJ2-2, the V gene TRBV4-1; 10 nucleotides align to TRBD2. Germline V gene data show CDR1 as MGHRA and CDR2 as YSYEKL. After removal of 4 bases from V and 0 bases from J, the junction contained 2 bases not matched to a gene. The CDR3 is made up of 16 amino acids. CDR3 coding DNA: TGCGCCAGCAGCCTGGGACTAGCGCCGAACACCGGGGAGCTGTTTTTT. This encodes CASSLGLAPNTGELFF.

This rearrangement joins TRBV6-5 to TRBJ2-5, with D tentatively TRBD2 (5 bases). Trimming stripped 6 bases from V and 2 bases from J, with 13 bases between. Germline V CDR1 and CDR2: MNHEY, SVGAGI. The CDR3 sequence is 14 residues long. The CDR3 DNA sequence: TGTGCCAGCAGGGGTACTAGACCGCAAGAGACCCAGTACTTC. Its protein is CASRGTRPQETQYF.

The chain recombines TRBV4-1 with TRBJ2-2; D call uncertain. The CDR3 covers 12 residues. With 4 bases removed from V and 7 bases from J, the gap between germline ends came to 7 bases. Germline V gene data show CDR1 as MGHRA and CDR2 as YSYEKL. The CDR3 sequence: CASSPQVGELFF. CDR3 sequence (DNA): TGCGCCAGCAGCCCTCAGGTCGGGGAGCTGTTTTTT.

This clone occurred once. The rearrangement links TRBV29-1 to TRBJ2-1, with TRBD1 identical over 8 bases. CDR3 length: 15 residues. V lost 3 bases and J lost 3; bases outside the gene matches: 7. Germline V gene data show CDR1 as SQVTM and CDR2 as ANQGSEA. As DNA, the CDR3 is TGCAGCGTTGACGGTCAGGGGGCAGGCTACAATGAGCAGTTCTTC. Its protein is CSVDGQGAGYNEQFF.

This clone is a singleton in its sample. The chain uses TRBV28 and TRBJ2-5; possible D gene TRBD1, 5 bases. The CDR3 is 17 residues long. Germline assignment: CDR1 MDHEN and CDR2 SYDVKM. The V and J ends lost 7 bases and 3 bases respectively, with 24 bases between them. The CDR3 loop reads CASNNFPKGPGEETQYF. The CDR3 region has the DNA TGTGCCAGCAACAACTTCCCCAAGGGGCCTGGGGAAGAGACCCAGTACTTC.

The chain uses TRBV4-2 and TRBJ2-7; D gene unclear. This CDR3 has 14 amino acids. Germline CDR1 reads LGHNA; CDR2 reads YNFKEQ. V was trimmed by 1 base and J by 1 base, leaving 8 bases between them. The CDR3 sequence: CASSQVQSSYEQYF. The CDR3, as DNA: TGTGCCAGCAGCCAAGTGCAGTCTTCCTACGAGCAGTACTTC.

The V call is TRBV15, the J call TRBJ2-1; 8 bases agree with TRBD2. The CDR3 extends over 16 amino acids. Trimming at V came to 1 base and at J to 9 bases, leaving 11 bases not matched to a gene. Germline CDR1 is LNHNV and CDR2 is YYDKDF (reference sequence). In nucleotides, the CDR3 is TGTGCCACCAGCAGAGCCAAGCGGGAGAGGGGTAGTGAGCAGTTCTTC. Translating gives CATSRAKRERGSEQFF.

The rearrangement joins TRBV6-4 to TRBJ2-3; 7 bases match TRBD1. This CDR3 region has 15 residues. Trimming cost V 0 bases and J 3 bases; bases outside gene matches: 3. In germline, CDR1 is MRHNA, CDR2 SNTAGT. The CDR3 loop is CASSDSGGATDTQYF. The CDR3 DNA follows: TGTGCCAGCAGTGACTCAGGGGGCGCGACAGATACGCAGTATTTT.

This chain links TRBV6-6 with TRBJ2-6, with unresolved D. V dropped 11 bases and J dropped 1 base, with 6 bases sitting between them. This CDR3 region has 12 residues. Germline lookup yields CDR1 MNHNY and CDR2 SVGAGI (reference sequence). As DNA, the CDR3 is TGTGCCGGCGCGTCTGGGGCCAACGTCCTGACTTTC. It encodes CAGASGANVLTF.

The chain combines TRBV10-3 with TRBJ2-1; perhaps TRBD2 as D (6 bases). This CDR3 region has 17 residues. Trimming took 0 bases from V and 7 from J, leaving 19 bases between them. Per the germline V gene, CDR1 is ENHRY and CDR2 is SYGVKD. The CDR3: CAISESKQLMEGNEQFF. The DNA of the CDR3 is TGTGCCATCAGTGAGTCGAAACAGCTCATGGAGGGTAATGAGCAGTTCTTC.

The CDR3 nucleotides read TGTGCCAGCAGCCAAGTCCTGGCCGGAAACTCCTACGAGCAGTACTTC. Its protein product is CASSQVLAGNSYEQYF. The J gene is TRBJ2-7, the V gene TRBV4-2; D is uncertain. Germline CDR1 and CDR2: LGHNA and YNFKEQ. This CDR3 has 16 residues. V lost 1 base to trimming and J lost 0 bases, with 13 bases between them.

This clone was seen more than once but under ten times. V is TRBV6-1 and J is TRBJ2-7; 10 positions agree with TRBD1. With V trimmed by 6 bases and J by 2 bases, 7 bases remained unmatched. This CDR3 has 15 residues. The V gene's germline CDR1 is MNHNS and CDR2 SASEGT. This CDR3 is CASSDETGGPYEQYF. The CDR3 region has the DNA TGTGCCAGCAGCGATGAGACAGGGGGCCCCTACGAGCAGTACTTC.

The chain combines TRBV27 with TRBJ2-5, with D possibly matching TRBD1 (5 bases). Germline CDR1 is MNHEY and CDR2 is SMNVEV (reference sequence). The CDR3 extends over 12 amino acids. Trimming cost V 8 bases and J 5 bases, with 12 bases left between them. The CDR3 DNA reads TGTGCCAGCTTCGACAGTTCGGAGACCCAGTACTTC. It is translated as CASFDSSETQYF.

V and J are TRBV28 and TRBJ2-5; tentative D call: TRBD2 (5 bases). Trimming cost V 5 bases and J 5 bases, with 12 bases left between them. This CDR3 is built from 13 residues. Per the germline V gene, CDR1 is MDHEN and CDR2 is SYDVKM. The CDR3 DNA is TGTGCCAGCAGTATCGCTTGGGAGGAGACCCAGTACTTC. It encodes CASSIAWEETQYF.

This clone was counted a single time. The chain has TRBV27 and TRBJ2-1; a possible D gene is TRBD2 (6 bases). Germline CDR1 is MNHEY and CDR2 is SMNVEV (reference sequence). This CDR3 has 15 residues. V shed 2 bases and J shed 8 bases, with 16 bases lying between them. Here the CDR3 reads CASSLRRDGAHEQFF. The CDR3 DNA follows: TGTGCCAGCAGTTTAAGGCGGGATGGCGCCCATGAGCAGTTCTTC.

This chain connects TRBV23-1 to TRBJ1-5, with D possibly TRBD1 on 6 matching bases. Being an ORF, TRBV23-1 has a function that is uncertain. The V gene lost 8 bases and the J gene lost 2 bases, with 13 bases spanning the gap. This CDR3 is 14 amino acids long. CDR3 protein: CASGNRQGNQPQHF. CDR3 nucleotide sequence: TGCGCCAGCGGAAACCGACAGGGCAATCAGCCCCAGCATTTT.

This clone was detected only once. The rearrangement uses TRBV29-1 and TRBJ2-7, with a weak D call TRBD2 (5 bases). The CDR3 runs to 13 residues. The germline gives CDR1 SQVTM, CDR2 ANQGSEA. V was pared by 4 bases and J by 0 bases, with 10 bases between. The CDR3 nucleotides are TGCAGCGTTGCAGGAGGCCTCTCCTACGAGCAGTACTTC. Translation gives CSVAGGLSYEQYF.

This clone was picked up a small number of times. The genes are TRBV7-9 and TRBJ1-2; D is unresolved. Trimming pared 6 bases from V and 6 bases from J, leaving 14 bases between. Germline values: CDR1 SEHNR, CDR2 FQNEAQ (reference sequence). This CDR3 has 13 amino acids. The DNA for the CDR3 is TGTGCCAGCAGACATGAGGGTCCGGATGGCTACACCTTC. Amino acid sequence: CASRHEGPDGYTF. Full variable domain (missing parts from reference TRBV7-9 and TRBJ1-2): DTGVSQNPRHKITKRGQNVTFRCDPISEHNRLYWYRQTLGQGPEFLTYFQNEAQLEKSRLLSDRFSAERPKGSFSTLEIQRTEQGDSAMYLCASRHEGPDGYTFGSGTRLTVV.

This chain links TRBV7-8 with TRBJ2-7; TRBD1 matches 10 bases. Germline-derived CDR1 and CDR2 are SGHVS and FQNEAQ. The CDR3 extends over 17 amino acids. Trimming at V came to 5 bases and at J to 5 bases, leaving 15 bases not matched to a gene. The CDR3 reads CASSPFPGQGFFDEQYF. The CDR3 nucleotides are TGTGCCAGCAGCCCATTTCCGGGACAGGGGTTCTTCGACGAGCAGTACTTC.

The V call is TRBV7-8, the J call TRBJ2-2, with TRBD2 identical over 7 bases. Trimming cost V 3 bases and J 8 bases; bases outside gene matches: 12. This CDR3 comprises 16 residues. The germline V gene encodes CDR1 SGHVS and CDR2 FQNEAQ. The CDR3 protein is CASSLYRLALEGELFF. The DNA for the CDR3 is TGTGCCAGCAGCTTGTACCGACTAGCCCTCGAAGGGGAGCTGTTTTTT.

The chain uses TRBV27 and TRBJ2-5; D unresolved. V lost 3 bases, J lost 2 bases, and 10 bases lay in between. CDR3 length equals 14 residues. CDR1 and CDR2 from the germline V gene are MNHEY and SMNVEV (reference sequence). The CDR3 protein is CASSFIPFQETQYF. The CDR3, as DNA: TGTGCCAGCAGTTTCATACCGTTTCAAGAGACCCAGTACTTC.

This clone was counted a few times. The chain couples TRBV5-1 to TRBJ2-3, with D tentatively TRBD2 (6 bases). Germline-derived CDR1 and CDR2 are SGHRS and YFSETQ. V shed 2 bases and J shed 4 bases, with 17 bases lying between them. The CDR3 runs 16 residues. The CDR3 nucleotides read TGCGCCAGCAGCTTCCCGGAGGGTCAAAAGGCAGATACGCAGTATTTT. Protein: CASSFPEGQKADTQYF.

This chain uses TRBV5-1 with TRBJ1-2, with unresolved D. Looked up from germline, CDR1 is SGHRS and CDR2 is YFSETQ. The CDR3 totals 17 residues. Between the trimmed V and J ends, which lost 4 bases and 1 base, there was a span of 20 bases. The chain's CDR3 is CASSPTGPSVLNYGYTF. CDR3 nucleotide sequence: TGCGCCAGCAGCCCCACCGGGCCGTCGGTTCTTAACTATGGCTACACCTTC.

The V gene is TRBV5-1, the J gene TRBJ1-1, with 10 bases fitting TRBD1. Germline lookup yields CDR1 SGHRS and CDR2 YFSETQ. The CDR3 extends over 14 amino acids. J gave up 4 bases and V 4 bases, and 4 bases lay outside the gene matches. CDR3 amino acids: CASSPGQGITEAFF. The CDR3, as DNA: TGCGCCAGCAGCCCGGGACAGGGGATCACTGAAGCTTTCTTT.

The chain joins TRBV7-8 to TRBJ2-7; 7 bases align to TRBD1. V trimming: 0 bases; J trimming: 0 bases; junction bases outside the gene matches: 11. CDR1 and CDR2 from the germline V gene are SGHVS and FQNEAQ. The CDR3 spans 18 residues. The CDR3 DNA is TGTGCCAGCAGCTTAGCAACAGAAGGACAGGTGGCCTCCTACGAGCAGTACTTC. Amino acid sequence: CASSLATEGQVASYEQYF.

The rearrangement joins TRBV7-8 to TRBJ2-7; 8 bases fit TRBD2. From germline, CDR1 is SGHVS and CDR2 FQNEAQ. Trimming cost V 4 bases and J 0 bases; bases outside gene matches: 5. The CDR3 spans 15 residues. CDR3 DNA: TGTGCCAGCAGCTACACTAGCGGTAGCTCCTACGAGCAGTACTTC. It translates to CASSYTSGSSYEQYF.

This chain connects TRBV18 to TRBJ2-2; D may be TRBD1 or TRBD2 (5 bases each). Germline lookup yields CDR1 KGHSH and CDR2 LQKENI. Trimming removed 5 bases at V and 6 bases at J, with 13 bases between. The CDR3 runs to 14 residues. The CDR3 sequence is CASSGLGDAGELFF. The CDR3 DNA reads as TGTGCCAGCTCAGGCCTCGGGGACGCCGGGGAGCTGTTTTTT.